This T cell receptor (beta chain) was recovered during a study of shared clonotypes between healthy human individuals. The assay was immunoSEQ multiplex PCR, and TCRdb's table has in-frame clones only and misses some. Altogether about 470,000 clones are present, 75% to 85% being singletons, with the ten largest covering about 13%. The V gene's germline CDR1 is SQVTM and CDR2 ANQGSEA. Germline trimming cut 3 bases from V and 5 bases from J; bases unmatched to any gene: 4. The length of the CDR3 is 13 residues. The genes are TRBV29-1 and TRBJ2-1; TRBD2 aligns across 7 bases. Sequenced: PBMCs. This TCR came from a woman aged 40-49 years in good health. Some clones in this sample may be carry-over from other donors' samples. The CDR3 DNA reads TGCAGCGTTGATTGGCTAGCGGACAATGAGCAGTTCTTC. As protein: CSVDWLADNEQFF.